This record covers a single TCR beta chain. The antigen is undetermined. Treatment defined: oral pan-JAK inhibitor, 5-10 mg twice daily. Those with alopecia areata gave lesional scalp punch biopsies and peripheral blood. This sample was taken from a study of CD8+ T cells in alopecia areata. Study as a whole: The study gave treated patients oral tofacitinib at 5 to 10 mg twice daily. Overall study results and limits: Tofacitinib delivered significant drops in scalp clonality and in expanded CD8+ clones among the top 100. Affected lesional scalp, above all in alopecia totalis/universalis, was more clonal than normal scalp. Under tofacitinib, numerous expanded lesional clonotypes remained detectable in scalp and blood.

The V and J ends lost 8 bases and 4 bases respectively, with 14 bases between them. Germline V lookup: CDR1 MNHNS, CDR2 SASEGT. This CDR3 is built from 13 residues. The authors extracted RNA and reverse transcribed it into cDNA as the sequencing template. The method was immunoSEQ multiplex PCR; TCRdb's version includes in-frame clones alone and lacks a portion of them. The profile shows around 19,000 clones, over 50% of them singletons. The material sequenced was skin, taken at week 4, from a patient treated with tofacitinib. The V and J genes are TRBV6-1 and TRBJ1-2; D gene ambiguous. This clonotype was sampled from a human donor with alopecia areata. CDR3 loop: CASSPRVPYGYTF. CDR3 nucleotide sequence: TGTGCCAGCTCCCCAAGAGTCCCCTATGGCTACACCTTC.